A single sample is the source of the 30 T cell receptor beta chains below, sequenced in a study of cytomegalovirus exposure and HLA in healthy donors. The PCR was carried out with 60 Vbeta primers and 13 Jbeta primers. Only in-frame clones appear in the TCRdb table, and some are missing; sequencing was by immunoSEQ multiplex PCR. The profile covers 80,000 to 100,000 clones, with about four fifths appearing a single time and 4.5% to 5.5% taken by the ten largest. Sequencing was performed on PBMCs. All receptors derive from a man aged 35 to 55 in good health and CMV-seropositive.

In this sample, this clone turned up a few times. The chain has TRBV2 and TRBJ1-5, with D maybe TRBD1 (6 bases). The CDR3 is 13 residues long. V was pared by 4 bases and J by 6 bases, with 10 bases between. The germline V gene encodes CDR1 SNHLY and CDR2 FYNNEI. The CDR3 nucleotides are TGTGCCAGCAGTGGGCTACAGGGTCAGCCCCAGCATTTT. Translation: CASSGLQGQPQHF.

The V gene is TRBV27, the J gene TRBJ2-7; possible D gene TRBD2, 5 bases. The CDR3 has 14 residues. The V gene's germline CDR1 is MNHEY and CDR2 SMNVEV (reference sequence). The ends were cut back, 2 bases at V and 4 bases at J, with 12 bases in the middle. The CDR3 here is CASSLRSGLYEQYF. The CDR3 DNA sequence: TGTGCCAGCAGTTTAAGGAGCGGCCTTTACGAGCAGTACTTC.

The V call is TRBV5-4, the J call TRBJ1-2, with TRBD1 matching over 8 bases. The trim removed 0 bases at V and 7 bases at J, leaving 8 bases unmatched. CDR1 and CDR2 from the germline V gene are SGHNT and YYREEE (reference sequence). This CDR3 is 15 amino acids long. The CDR3 DNA follows: TGTGCCAGCAGCTTGGAAGGTCAGGGGGCGGCTGGCTACACCTTC. Translation: CASSLEGQGAAGYTF.

The chain links TRBV2 to TRBJ2-7; a possible D gene is TRBD1 (6 bases). Trimming pared 3 bases from V and 4 bases from J, leaving 13 bases between. Germline CDR1 SNHLY, CDR2 FYNNEI. This CDR3 is built from 14 residues. In nucleotides, the CDR3 is TGTGCCAGCAGTGAGGGCAGGGGTGGTTACGAGCAGTACTTC. Its protein product is CASSEGRGGYEQYF.

The chain has TRBV27 and TRBJ2-7, with D maybe TRBD2 (5 bases). Per germline, CDR1 MNHEY and CDR2 SMNVEV (reference sequence). Trimming stripped 7 bases from V and 6 bases from J, with 19 bases between. This CDR3 has 14 amino acids. In DNA form, the CDR3 reads TGTGCCAGCACCCGGGGAGACTCACCTGGCGAGCAGTACTTC. It is translated as CASTRGDSPGEQYF.

The chain combines TRBV7-9 with TRBJ1-2; 11 bases are shared with TRBD1. In germline, CDR1 is SEHNR, CDR2 FQNEAQ (reference sequence). The junction had 5 bases not matched to a gene; V was cut back by 1 base and J by 4 bases. The CDR3 contains 16 residues. This CDR3 reads CASSLEGTGGSYGYTF. CDR3 DNA: TGTGCCAGCAGCTTAGAAGGGACAGGGGGATCCTATGGCTACACCTTC.

The chain uses TRBV28 and TRBJ2-4; 15 nucleotides line up with TRBD2. The J segment lost 6 bases and the V segment lost 1 base, leaving 4 bases of the junction unmatched. Germline V gives CDR1 MDHEN, CDR2 SYDVKM. The CDR3 length is 17 residues. The CDR3 reads CASSLFGTSGRINIQYF. In DNA, the CDR3 is TGTGCCAGCAGTTTATTTGGGACTAGCGGGAGGATAAACATTCAGTACTTC.

This clone has just a few counts. J is TRBJ2-3 and V is TRBV25-1, with TRBD2 matching over 8 bases. J gave up 4 bases and V 1 base, and 7 bases lay outside the gene matches. The CDR3 contains 16 residues. CDR1 is MGHDK and CDR2 is SYGVNS in the germline V gene. As DNA, the CDR3 is TGTGCCAGCAGTGAATTAGAAGCGGGGGCCCCAGATACGCAGTATTTT. It translates to CASSELEAGAPDTQYF. The variable domain in full, with the rest retrieved from reference TRBV25-1 and TRBJ2-3, is EADIYQTPRYLVIGTGKKITLECSQTMGHDKMYWYQQDPGMELHLIHYSYGVNSTEKGDLSSESTVSRIRTEHFPLTLESARPSHTSQYLCASSELEAGAPDTQYFGPGTRLTVL.

The chain carries TRBV7-8 and TRBJ2-2; D is perhaps TRBD2 (6 bases). V was shortened by 5 bases and J by 2 bases, with 12 bases between the two germline ends. The CDR3 length is 15 residues. Looked up from germline, CDR1 is SGHVS and CDR2 is FQNEAQ. CDR3 bases: TGTGCCAGCAGCGAATCCGGGAGAAACACCGGGGAGCTGTTTTTT. The encoded protein is CASSESGRNTGELFF.

To note about this clone: Additional DNA sequences in this sample encode the identical CDR3. The chain has TRBV19 and TRBJ1-1, with TRBD1 matching over 7 bases. Unmatched junction bases numbered 0, after V lost 1 base and J lost 1 base. Germline loops: CDR1 LNHDA, CDR2 SQIVND (reference sequence). This CDR3 is 14 amino acids long. The CDR3 region has the DNA TGTGCCAGTAGTATAGGACAGGGGAACACTGAAGCTTTCTTT. Translated: CASSIGQGNTEAFF.

The V call is TRBV12-2, the J call TRBJ2-5; the DNA was not used to check the table's D call, TRBD2. TRBV12-2 is noted as a pseudogene. The CDR3 length is 15 residues. This chain's CDR3 is CASRLGTSGSETQYF. CDR3 DNA sequence: TGTGCAAGTCGCTTAGGGACTAGCGGGAGTGAGACCCAGTACTTC.

The chain uses TRBV5-1 and TRBJ1-5; D may be TRBD1 (5 bases). CDR3 length: 14 amino acids. CDR1 is SGHRS and CDR2 is YFSETQ in the germline V gene. The V end lost 0 bases, the J end lost 9 bases, and 13 bases lay between the germline ends. The CDR3 is CASSLDGGDRPQHF. In DNA, the CDR3 is TGCGCCAGCAGCTTGGACGGGGGGGACCGGCCCCAGCATTTT.

J is TRBJ2-3 and V is TRBV5-5; the D gene is possibly TRBD2 (5 bases). This CDR3 contains 14 residues. Trimming cost V 3 bases and J 0 bases, with 8 bases left between them. Germline V gene sequence: CDR1 SGHKS, CDR2 YYEKEE (reference sequence). The CDR3 loop is CASSSGLSTDTQYF. In DNA form, the CDR3 reads TGTGCCAGCAGCTCTGGACTCAGCACAGATACGCAGTATTTT. Drawing the rest from reference TRBV5-5 and TRBJ2-3, the complete variable domain is DAGVTQSPTHLIKTRGQQVTLRCSPISGHKSVSWYQQVLGQGPQFIFQYYEKEERGRGNFPDRFSARQFPNYSSELNVNALLLGDSALYLCASSSGLSTDTQYFGPGTRLTVL.

CDR3 protein: CAISDDRGGDGYTF. The CDR3 DNA sequence: TGTGCCATCAGTGACGACAGGGGCGGGGATGGCTACACCTTC. The rearrangement links TRBV10-3 to TRBJ1-2; 8 nucleotides agree with TRBD1. Germline CDR1 reads ENHRY; CDR2 reads SYGVKD. Trimming removed 3 bases from V and 6 bases from J; junction bases left unmatched: 6. The CDR3 loop spans 14 amino acids.

This clone was seen more than once but under ten times. The rearrangement uses TRBV19 and TRBJ1-6, with a possible D match to TRBD1 (5 bases). Germline lookup yields CDR1 LNHDA and CDR2 SQIVND (reference sequence). The CDR3 has 17 residues. The V end lost 3 bases, the J end lost 2 bases, and 14 bases lay between the germline ends. DNA of the CDR3: TGTGCCAGTAGTATCGGCGGGGGTTTCACCTATAATTCACCCCTCCACTTT. Its translation: CASSIGGGFTYNSPLHF.

The chain carries TRBV7-8 and TRBJ2-1; TRBD2 aligns across 11 bases. This CDR3 contains 15 residues. CDR1 SGHVS and CDR2 FQNEAQ come from the germline V gene. The J segment lost 3 bases and the V segment lost 8 bases, leaving 6 bases of the junction unmatched. CDR3 coding DNA: TGTGCCAGCCAGCTGGGGACTAGCGGCTACAATGAGCAGTTCTTC. Protein: CASQLGTSGYNEQFF.

This chain joins TRBV5-1 and TRBJ2-1; a weak D match, TRBD2 (6 bases). The germline V and J ends were trimmed by 6 bases and 10 bases, with 11 bases remaining between them. The CDR3 covers 11 residues. Germline V gene sequence: CDR1 SGHRS, CDR2 YFSETQ. CDR3 loop: CASMEGLEQFF. The CDR3 DNA is TGCGCCAGCATGGAGGGGCTCGAGCAGTTCTTC.

This clone is a singleton in its sample. This sequence joins TRBV9 and TRBJ1-2, with 7 positions matching TRBD1. The CDR3 covers 15 residues. Germline CDR1 reads SGDLS; CDR2 reads YYNGEE. V dropped 6 bases and J dropped 7; count of bases not matched to a gene: 15. As DNA, the CDR3 is TGTGCCAGCACCCCAGGCCGGACAGGTCCCGGTGGCTACACCTTC. This codes for CASTPGRTGPGGYTF.

This clone was observed a handful of times. The chain links TRBV16 to TRBJ2-7, with a tentative D call TRBD2 (5 bases). Trimming left V 3 bases short and J 2 bases short, with 11 bases between. Germline lookup yields CDR1 KGHSY and CDR2 FQNENV. This CDR3 is built from 14 residues. The CDR3 nucleotides read TGTGCCAGCAGCCATAGAGGGAACCCCTACGAGCAGTACTTC. This translates into CASSHRGNPYEQYF.

The chain recombines TRBV6-5 with TRBJ1-2, with TRBD1 as a possible D gene (5 bases). Germline lookup yields CDR1 MNHEY and CDR2 SVGAGI. With 2 bases removed from V and 0 bases from J, the gap between germline ends came to 13 bases. CDR3 length: 16 amino acids. In nucleotides, the CDR3 is TGTGCCAGCAGTTACGGGAGGGGTTCGGCTAACTATGGCTACACCTTC. Its translation is CASSYGRGSANYGYTF.

This clone has only a few counts. DNA for the CDR3: TGTGCCAGCAGCTTGGGGACAGGGGGCAACAAAGCTTTCTTT. Translated, it gives CASSLGTGGNKAFF. The rearrangement links TRBV5-6 to TRBJ1-1, with TRBD1 matching 11 bases. The CDR3 has 14 amino acids. CDR1 is SGHDT, CDR2 YYEEEE, per germline. The trim removed 0 bases at V and 9 bases at J, leaving 4 bases unmatched.

V and J are TRBV5-1 and TRBJ1-2, with D possibly matching TRBD1 (6 bases). The V and J ends lost 3 bases and 7 bases respectively, with 16 bases between them. The CDR3 contains 14 residues. In germline, CDR1 is SGHRS, CDR2 YFSETQ. CDR3 region: CASSSESGTSGYTF. Here the CDR3 DNA reads TGCGCCAGCAGCTCAGAATCCGGGACATCTGGCTACACCTTC.

The chain couples TRBV12-5 to TRBJ2-2; 10 bases agree with TRBD1. CDR1 LGHNT and CDR2 FRNRAP come from the germline V gene. V shed 6 bases, J shed 4 bases, and the junction held 8 bases outside the gene matches. The CDR3 covers 16 residues. CDR3 region: CASGPGTGEGTGELFF. CDR3 DNA sequence: TGTGCTAGTGGCCCGGGGACAGGGGAAGGCACCGGGGAGCTGTTTTTT.

A few counts support this clone. This rearrangement joins TRBV11-2 to TRBJ2-7, with 7 positions matching TRBD2. This CDR3 spans 12 amino acids. Per the germline V gene, CDR1 is SGHAT and CDR2 is FQNNGV. V gave up 6 bases and J gave up 3 bases; unmatched junction bases: 2. DNA for the CDR3: TGTGCCAGCAGAGCGGGGATCTACGAGCAGTACTTC. This gives the protein CASRAGIYEQYF.

This chain joins TRBV6-5 and TRBJ2-1; 7 bases agree with TRBD1. The ends lost 7 bases at V and 4 bases at J; junction bases unmatched: 10. This CDR3 contains 15 residues. In germline, CDR1 is MNHEY, CDR2 SVGAGI. The CDR3 protein is CASKPDGTAYNEQFF. The CDR3 DNA reads TGTGCCAGCAAGCCAGACGGGACAGCGTACAATGAGCAGTTCTTC.

In regard to this clone: Sequence at one end of the junction differs from germline and may be a read error. The rearrangement links TRBV11-2 to TRBJ2-1; D is possibly TRBD1 (6 bases). Germline values: CDR1 SGHAT, CDR2 FQNNGV. The length of the CDR3 is 14 residues. The CDR3 loop reads CASSSLTGYTEQFF. CDR3 nucleotides: TGTGCCAGCAGCAGCCTCACAGGGTACACTGAGCAGTTCTTC.

This clone has only a few counts. The rearrangement joins TRBV5-6 to TRBJ1-5; 7 bases are a match to TRBD1. Trimming removed 4 bases from V and 9 bases from J; junction bases left unmatched: 7. The CDR3 contains 13 residues. Germline V gene lookup returns CDR1 SGHDT and CDR2 YYEEEE. CDR3 sequence: CASSAGGPGPQHF. Here the CDR3 DNA reads TGTGCCAGCAGCGCAGGGGGACCGGGGCCCCAGCATTTT.

With respect to this clone: The same CDR3 is also encoded by other DNA sequences in this sample. CDR3 in DNA: TGTGCCAGCAGTTCCCCCCGACAGGGGGCTAATGAAAAACTGTTTTTT. Amino acid sequence: CASSSPRQGANEKLFF. This chain uses TRBV28 with TRBJ1-4, with 9 bases lining up with TRBD1. Germline V gene sequence: CDR1 MDHEN, CDR2 SYDVKM. The CDR3 is 16 residues long. V shed 4 bases, J shed 3 bases, and the junction held 6 bases outside the gene matches.

The V call is TRBV9, the J call TRBJ2-1, with 11 bases fitting TRBD2. Germline V gives CDR1 SGDLS, CDR2 YYNGEE. The CDR3 loop spans 15 amino acids. Trimming cost V 3 bases and J 3 bases; bases outside gene matches: 2. CDR3 residues: CASSAGLADYNEQFF. Written as DNA, the CDR3 is TGTGCCAGCAGCGCGGGACTAGCGGACTACAATGAGCAGTTCTTC.

The chain employs TRBV4-1 and TRBJ1-2, with D unresolved. This CDR3 region has 16 residues. The germline gives CDR1 MGHRA, CDR2 YSYEKL. V was pared by 1 base and J by 3 bases, with 15 bases between. CDR3 loop: CASSQVQDYTYYGYTF. The CDR3 nucleotides are TGCGCCAGCAGCCAAGTGCAGGACTACACCTACTATGGCTACACCTTC.